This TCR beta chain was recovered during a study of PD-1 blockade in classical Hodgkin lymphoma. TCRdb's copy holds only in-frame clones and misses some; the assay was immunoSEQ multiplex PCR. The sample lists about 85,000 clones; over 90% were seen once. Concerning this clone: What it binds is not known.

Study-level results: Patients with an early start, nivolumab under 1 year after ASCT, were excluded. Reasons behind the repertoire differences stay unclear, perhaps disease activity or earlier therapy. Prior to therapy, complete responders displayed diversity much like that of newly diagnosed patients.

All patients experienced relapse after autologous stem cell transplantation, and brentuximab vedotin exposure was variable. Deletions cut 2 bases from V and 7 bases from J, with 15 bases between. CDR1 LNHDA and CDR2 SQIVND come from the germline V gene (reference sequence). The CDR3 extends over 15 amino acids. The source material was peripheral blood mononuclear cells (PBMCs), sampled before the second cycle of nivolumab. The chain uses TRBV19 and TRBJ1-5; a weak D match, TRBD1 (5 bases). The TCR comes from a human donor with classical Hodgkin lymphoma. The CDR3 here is CASSIRGWREQPQHF. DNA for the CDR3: TGTGCCAGTAGTATACGGGGGTGGAGGGAGCAGCCCCAGCATTTT.